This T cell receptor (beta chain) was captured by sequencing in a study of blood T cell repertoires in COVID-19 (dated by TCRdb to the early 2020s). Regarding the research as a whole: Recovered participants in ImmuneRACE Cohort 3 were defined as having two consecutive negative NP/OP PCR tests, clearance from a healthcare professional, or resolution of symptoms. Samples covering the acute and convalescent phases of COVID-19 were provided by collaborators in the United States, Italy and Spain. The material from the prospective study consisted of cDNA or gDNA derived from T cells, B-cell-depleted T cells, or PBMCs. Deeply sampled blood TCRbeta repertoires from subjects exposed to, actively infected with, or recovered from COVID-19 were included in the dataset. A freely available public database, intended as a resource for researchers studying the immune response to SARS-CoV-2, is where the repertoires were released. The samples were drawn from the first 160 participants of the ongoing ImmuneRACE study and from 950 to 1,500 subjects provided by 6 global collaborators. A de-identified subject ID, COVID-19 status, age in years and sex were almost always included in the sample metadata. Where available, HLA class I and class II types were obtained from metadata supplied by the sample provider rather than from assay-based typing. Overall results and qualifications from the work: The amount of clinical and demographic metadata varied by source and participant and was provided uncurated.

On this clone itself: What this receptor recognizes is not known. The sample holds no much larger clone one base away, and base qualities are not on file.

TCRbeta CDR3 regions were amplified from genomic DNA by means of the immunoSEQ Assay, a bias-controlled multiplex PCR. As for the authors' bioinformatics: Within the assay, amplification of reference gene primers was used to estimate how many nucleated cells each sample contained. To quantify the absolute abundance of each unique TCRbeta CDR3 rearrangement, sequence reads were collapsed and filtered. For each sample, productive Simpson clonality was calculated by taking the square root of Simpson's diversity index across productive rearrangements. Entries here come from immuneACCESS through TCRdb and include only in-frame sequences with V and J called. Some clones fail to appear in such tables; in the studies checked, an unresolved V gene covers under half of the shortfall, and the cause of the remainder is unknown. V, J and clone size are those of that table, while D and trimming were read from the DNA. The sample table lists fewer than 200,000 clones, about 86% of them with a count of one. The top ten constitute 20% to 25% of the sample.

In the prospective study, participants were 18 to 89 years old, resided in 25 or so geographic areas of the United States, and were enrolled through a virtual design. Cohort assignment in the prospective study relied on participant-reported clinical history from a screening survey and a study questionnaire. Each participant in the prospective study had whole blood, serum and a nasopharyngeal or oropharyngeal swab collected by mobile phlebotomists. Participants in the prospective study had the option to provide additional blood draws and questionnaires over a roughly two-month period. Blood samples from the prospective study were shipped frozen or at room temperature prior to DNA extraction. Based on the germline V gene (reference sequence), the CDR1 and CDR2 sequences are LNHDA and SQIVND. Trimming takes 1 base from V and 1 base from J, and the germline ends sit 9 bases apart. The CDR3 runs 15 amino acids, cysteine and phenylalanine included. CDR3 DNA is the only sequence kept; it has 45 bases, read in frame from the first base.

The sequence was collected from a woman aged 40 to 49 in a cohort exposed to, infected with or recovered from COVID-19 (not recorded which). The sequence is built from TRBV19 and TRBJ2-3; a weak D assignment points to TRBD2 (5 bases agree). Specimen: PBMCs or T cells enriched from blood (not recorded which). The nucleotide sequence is TGTGCCAGTAGTATAGCGGGGAGCCGCACAGATACGCAGTATTTT. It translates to CASSIAGSRTDTQYF.